These T cell receptor beta chains were read from a single sample in a study of shared clonotypes between healthy human individuals. Clones were read by immunoSEQ multiplex PCR, and TCRdb kept only the in-frame ones, dropping some. The table lists about 2.2 million clones, 85% to 95% of them singletons. Sequencing was performed on naive CD8+ T cells from PBMCs. All receptors come from a man aged 18 to 35 in good health. Some clones in this sample may be carry-over from other donors' samples. Each CDR3 is given with its conserved first and last residue. The D gene is left open where the match is weak. Expanded clones get a size class; other rows say once, few or many, or leave the size out.

CDR3 protein | CDR3 DNA | J gene | clone size | V gene | D gene
CAWSDGGIHGYTF | TGTGCCTGGAGCGATGGGGGTATACATGGCTACACCTTC | TRBJ1-2 | few | TRBV30 | .
CASSLLAGAETQYF | TGTGCCAGCAGCTTACTGGCGGGGGCAGAGACCCAGTACTTC | TRBJ2-5 | . | TRBV11-2 | .
CASSGLAGFYEQYF | TGTGCCAGCAGTGGACTAGCGGGATTCTACGAGCAGTACTTC | TRBJ2-7 | . | TRBV2 | TRBD2
CASSSQGQNTEAFF | TGTGCCAGCAGTTCTCAGGGACAGAACACTGAAGCTTTCTTT | TRBJ1-1 | once | TRBV28 | .
CASSYNGAAQGYTF | TGTGCCAGCAGCTATAACGGGGCGGCACAAGGCTACACCTTC | TRBJ1-2 | . | TRBV5-4 | .
CASSVDRTASTEAFF | TGTGCCAGTAGTGTGGACAGGACAGCCTCCACTGAAGCTTTCTTT | TRBJ1-1 | . | TRBV19 | TRBD1
CASSLRSFEKLFF | TGTGCCAGCAGCTTGAGAAGTTTTGAAAAACTGTTTTTT | TRBJ1-4 | . | TRBV5-6 | .
CASSNPRGYEQYF | TGTGCCAGCAGCAACCCCAGGGGCTACGAGCAGTACTTC | TRBJ2-7 | . | TRBV7-9 | .
CASSAHELGPQPQHF | TGTGCCAGCAGTGCTCACGAGTTGGGGCCTCAGCCCCAGCATTTT | TRBJ1-5 | . | TRBV6-1 | .
CSAFSGRAYEQYF | TGCAGCGCTTTTAGCGGGAGAGCCTACGAGCAGTACTTC | TRBJ2-7 | . | TRBV29-1 | TRBD2
CASSFRLKETQYF | TGTGCCAGCAGTTTTAGATTGAAAGAGACCCAGTACTTC | TRBJ2-5 | . | TRBV28 | .
CASTITPGLIETQYF | TGTGCCAGCACCATAACCCCGGGACTAATAGAGACCCAGTACTTC | TRBJ2-5 | . | TRBV28 | TRBD2